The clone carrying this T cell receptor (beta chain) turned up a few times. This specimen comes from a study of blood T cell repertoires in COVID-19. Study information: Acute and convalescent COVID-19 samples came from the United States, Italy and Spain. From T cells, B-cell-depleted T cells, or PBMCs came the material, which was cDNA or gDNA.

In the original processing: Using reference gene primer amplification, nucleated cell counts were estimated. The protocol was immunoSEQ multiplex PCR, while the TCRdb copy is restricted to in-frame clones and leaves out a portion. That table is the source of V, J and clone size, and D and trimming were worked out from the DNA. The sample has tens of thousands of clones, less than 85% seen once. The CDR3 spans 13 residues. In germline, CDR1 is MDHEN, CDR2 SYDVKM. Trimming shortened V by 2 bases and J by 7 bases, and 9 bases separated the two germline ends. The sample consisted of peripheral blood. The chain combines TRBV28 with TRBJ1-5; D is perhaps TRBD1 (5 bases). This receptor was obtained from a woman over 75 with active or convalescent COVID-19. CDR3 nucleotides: TGTGCCAGCAGTTTACCCCCAGGGCAGCCCCAGCATTTT. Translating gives CASSLPPGQPQHF.